What follows is one T cell receptor (beta chain) and its context. V was pared by 1 base and J by 1 base, with 13 bases between. Germline V gene data show CDR1 as LGHDT and CDR2 as YNNKEL (reference sequence). CDR3 length: 16 residues. In TCRdb, the RT-PCR reads were re-called with MiXCR into one record per CDR3 protein. In the table there are about 540,000 distinct CDR3 sequences, approximately 20% of which are singletons. The data derive from a study of response to subunit inactivated influenza vaccine. This same sample was also taken into another study, of T cells expressing NK-cell markers. This second study says: TCR beta cDNA was made by 5'RACE template switching with UMIs. Each TCR beta repertoire originated in sorted T cells that were CD3+CD56+NKG2C+, CD3+CD56+NKG2C- or CD3+CD56-NKG2C+. Seropositivity for HCMV was found in seven of the eight sequenced donors, with one seronegative. Dominance of the CD3+CD56-NKG2C+ fraction by these clonotypes also held in several donors. The study did not resolve the HCMV specificity of expanded NKG2C+ T cell clones.

The sequenced sample was CD4+ T cells sorted from PBMCs, obtained 12 days after vaccination. This receptor was taken from a man in his forties or fifties who received an inactivated influenza vaccine. The V and J genes are TRBV3-1 and TRBJ1-1, with TRBD1 as a possible D gene (5 bases). The CDR3 DNA reads TGTGCCAGCAGCCAAGTTACCGGGGCTTCGAACACTGAAGCTTTCTTT. Residues: CASSQVTGASNTEAFF.